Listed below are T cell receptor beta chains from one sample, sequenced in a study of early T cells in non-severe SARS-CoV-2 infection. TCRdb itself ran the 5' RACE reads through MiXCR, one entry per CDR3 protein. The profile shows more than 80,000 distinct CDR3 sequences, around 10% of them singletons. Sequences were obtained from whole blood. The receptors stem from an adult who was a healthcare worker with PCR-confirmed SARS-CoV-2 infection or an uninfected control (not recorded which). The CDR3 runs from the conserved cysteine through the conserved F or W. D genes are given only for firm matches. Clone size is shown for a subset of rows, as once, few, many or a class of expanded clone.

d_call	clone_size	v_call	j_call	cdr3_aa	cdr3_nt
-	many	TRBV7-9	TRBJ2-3	CASSHRPGAGGTDTQYF	TGTGCCAGCAGCCATCGGCCAGGAGCCGGTGGCACAGATACGCAGTATTTT
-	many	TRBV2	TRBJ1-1	CASSQGLDTEAFF	TGTGCCAGCAGTCAGGGACTCGACACTGAAGCTTTCTTT
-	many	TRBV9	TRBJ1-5	CASSVGGAGQPQHF	TGTGCCAGCAGCGTAGGGGGGGCTGGTCAGCCCCAGCATTTT
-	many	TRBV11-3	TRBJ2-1	CASSSVSGPNNEQFF	TGTGCCAGCAGCTCCGTTTCAGGACCCAATAATGAGCAGTTCTTC
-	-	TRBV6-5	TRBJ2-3	CASGRSTDTQYF	TGTGCCAGCGGTCGTAGCACAGATACGCAGTATTTT
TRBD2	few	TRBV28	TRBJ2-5	CASSSPRREGQETQYF	TGTGCCAGCAGCTCCCCCCGGCGGGAGGGCCAAGAGACCCAGTACTTC
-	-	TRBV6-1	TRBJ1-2	CASTSTARYYGYTF	TGTGCCAGCACCAGTACGGCCAGGTATTATGGCTACACCTTC
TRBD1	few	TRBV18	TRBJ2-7	CASSGGQGAPYEQYF	TGTGCCAGCTCAGGGGGACAGGGGGCCCCCTACGAGCAGTACTTC
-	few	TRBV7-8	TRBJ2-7	CASSLRTAYEQYF	TGCGCCAGCAGCTTGCGGACAGCCTACGAGCAGTACTTC
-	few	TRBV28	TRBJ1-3	CASSSGGEDTIYF	TGTGCCAGCAGTTCCGGGGGGGAGGACACCATATATTTT
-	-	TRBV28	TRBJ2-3	CASSSPARITDTQYF	TGTGCCAGCAGTTCCCCCGCACGGATCACAGATACGCAGTATTTT
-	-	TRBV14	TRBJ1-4	CASSRTWGTREKLFF	TGTGCCAGCAGCCGCACATGGGGGACGCGGGAAAAACTGTTTTTT
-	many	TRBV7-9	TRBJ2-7	CASSLARSYEQYF	TGTGCCAGTTCCCTTGCGAGATCGTACGAGCAGTACTTC
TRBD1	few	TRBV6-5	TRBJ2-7	CASTDRGLEQYF	TGTGCCAGCACCGACAGGGGGTTAGAGCAGTACTTC